Each of the 25 T cell receptor beta chains below was sequenced from the same sample in a study of T cells in localized non-small cell lung cancer. Sequencing was performed with immunoSEQ multiplex PCR; in TCRdb, only in-frame clones are kept and a portion is missing. The repertoire has around 140,000 clones, roughly nine tenths of them found once; the top ten carry over 1.5%. Specimen: peripheral blood, collected before any cancer treatment. All receptors come from a female donor aged 60 or older with stage I lung adenocarcinoma.

The gene calls are TRBV27 and TRBJ2-7; 16 bases align to TRBD2. Unmatched junction bases numbered 9, after V lost 5 bases and J lost 5 bases. CDR1 is MNHEY and CDR2 is SMNVEV in the germline V gene (reference sequence). The CDR3 extends over 17 amino acids. The CDR3 nucleotides read TGTGCCAGCAGTGAGGGACTAGCGGGAGGGCCTGGGCACGAGCAGTACTTC. The encoded protein is CASSEGLAGGPGHEQYF.

This clone was seen once. CDR3 in amino acids: CASSLSLNEKLFF. DNA of the CDR3: TGTGCCAGCAGCTTATCTTTGAATGAAAAACTGTTTTTT. This chain uses TRBV7-2 with TRBJ1-4; D gene uncertain. Trimming took 2 bases from V and 5 from J, leaving 6 bases between them. The length of the CDR3 is 13 residues. CDR1 is SGHTA and CDR2 is FQGNSA in the germline V gene.

This chain connects TRBV25-1 to TRBJ1-6; D is ambiguous. Between the trimmed V and J ends, which lost 3 bases and 9 bases, there was a span of 9 bases. The CDR3 contains 13 residues. Germline values: CDR1 MGHDK, CDR2 SYGVNS. The CDR3 is CASSDEWVSPLHF. The DNA of the CDR3 is TGTGCCAGCAGTGATGAGTGGGTTTCACCCCTCCACTTT. The variable domain in full, completed from reference TRBV25-1 and TRBJ1-6, reads EADIYQTPRYLVIGTGKKITLECSQTMGHDKMYWYQQDPGMELHLIHYSYGVNSTEKGDLSSESTVSRIRTEHFPLTLESARPSHTSQYLCASSDEWVSPLHFGNGTRLTVT.

J is TRBJ2-1 and V is TRBV6-4; D gene uncertain. CDR3 length: 15 residues. Looked up from germline, CDR1 is MRHNA and CDR2 is SNTAGT. V was trimmed by 0 bases and J by 5 bases, leaving 11 bases between them. The CDR3 DNA sequence: TGTGCCAGCAGTGACTCTGGCGGTTCCAACAATGAGCAGTTCTTC. Its protein product is CASSDSGGSNNEQFF.

The chain recombines TRBV28 with TRBJ2-5, with D perhaps TRBD1 (6 bases). The CDR3 sequence is 16 residues long. The ends were cut back, 3 bases at V and 7 bases at J, with 21 bases in the middle. Germline assignment: CDR1 MDHEN and CDR2 SYDVKM. CDR3 coding DNA: TGTGCCAGCAGTTTCGAAGGGGGTACCAAAAGGGTGACCCAGTACTTC. Translating gives CASSFEGGTKRVTQYF. The variable domain in full, completed from reference TRBV28 and TRBJ2-5, reads DVKVTQSSRYLVKRTGEKVFLECVQDMDHENMFWYRQDPGLGLRLIYFSYDVKMKEKGDIPEGYSVSREKKERFSLILESASTNQTSMYLCASSFEGGTKRVTQYFGPGTRLLVL.

The rearrangement uses TRBV9 and TRBJ2-7; no definite D call. This CDR3 region has 15 residues. Trimming cost V 4 bases and J 0 bases, with 14 bases left between them. CDR1 is SGDLS and CDR2 is YYNGEE in the germline V gene. The CDR3 loop reads CASSTRAYTSYEQYF. CDR3 bases: TGTGCCAGCAGCACCCGGGCCTATACCTCCTACGAGCAGTACTTC.

The V call is TRBV20-1, the J call TRBJ2-1, with D uncertain. The germline V gene has CDR1 DFQATT and CDR2 SNEGSKA (reference sequence). The V end was cut by 0 bases, the J end by 9 bases, with 6 bases between. This CDR3 region has 11 residues. The CDR3 region has the DNA TGCAGTGCTAGAGATCGGACTGAGCAGTTCTTC. It codes for CSARDRTEQFF.

J is TRBJ2-5 and V is TRBV5-1; maybe TRBD2 (5 bases). This CDR3 has 14 amino acids. Trimming removed 4 bases at V and 2 bases at J, with 12 bases between. Germline V gene lookup returns CDR1 SGHRS and CDR2 YFSETQ. The CDR3 loop is CASSTLRAQETQYF. Written as DNA, the CDR3 is TGCGCCAGCAGCACCCTGCGGGCACAAGAGACCCAGTACTTC. Drawing the rest from reference TRBV5-1 and TRBJ2-5, the complete variable domain is KAGVTQTPRYLIKTRGQQVTLSCSPISGHRSVSWYQQTPGQGLQFLFEYFSETQRNKGNFPGRFSGRQFSNSRSEMNVSTLELGDSALYLCASSTLRAQETQYFGPGTRLLVL.

The chain has TRBV7-2 and TRBJ2-7; D possibly corresponds to TRBD2 (6 bases). The germline gives CDR1 SGHTA, CDR2 FQGNSA. The CDR3 totals 14 residues. The ends were cut back, 7 bases at V and 2 bases at J, with 15 bases in the middle. The CDR3 region has the DNA TGTGCCAGCAAGCCGGGACTTCTAACCTACGAGCAGTACTTC. Encoded protein: CASKPGLLTYEQYF.

The rearrangement joins TRBV7-9 to TRBJ1-4, with 7 bases fitting TRBD1. CDR1 is SEHNR and CDR2 is FQNEAQ in the germline V gene (reference sequence). V lost 2 bases to trimming and J lost 7 bases; unmatched junction nucleotides: 4. The CDR3 length is 14 residues. The CDR3 spells CASSLLGGGEKLFF. For the CDR3, the DNA is TGTGCCAGCAGCTTACTAGGGGGCGGTGAAAAACTGTTTTTT.

The chain joins TRBV28 to TRBJ2-5; 9 nucleotides match TRBD2. J was trimmed by 4 bases and V by 6 bases; bases with no gene match: 12. Per the germline V gene, CDR1 is MDHEN and CDR2 is SYDVKM. The CDR3 runs to 16 residues. The CDR3 nucleotides read TGTGCCAGCAGCCTAATTCCTAGCGGGACCGGAGAGACCCAGTACTTC. Protein product: CASSLIPSGTGETQYF.

V gene TRBV27 combines with J gene TRBJ1-1; D not resolved. Trimming shortened V by 6 bases and J by 0 bases, and 14 bases separated the two germline ends. The germline gives CDR1 MNHEY, CDR2 SMNVEV (reference sequence). The CDR3 sequence is 15 residues long. The DNA for the CDR3 is TGTGCCAGCAGGCCCCTGACGGAGATGAACACTGAAGCTTTCTTT. It translates to CASRPLTEMNTEAFF.

This clone was counted a single time. The chain couples TRBV7-9 to TRBJ2-2; a weak D match, TRBD2 (6 bases). The CDR3 has 16 amino acids. Per the germline V gene, CDR1 is SEHNR and CDR2 is FQNEAQ (reference sequence). Deletions cut 2 bases from V and 3 bases from J, with 13 bases between. The CDR3 region is CASSLPGRTDTGELFF. As DNA, the CDR3 is TGTGCCAGCAGCTTACCCGGGAGAACGGACACCGGGGAGCTGTTTTTT.

This chain uses TRBV29-1 with TRBJ2-5; D perhaps matches TRBD2 (5 bases). CDR1 and CDR2 from the germline V gene are SQVTM and ANQGSEA. The CDR3 sequence is 14 residues long. The V end was cut by 3 bases, the J end by 5 bases, with 16 bases between. In nucleotides, the CDR3 is TGCAGCGTTGACGCCCCCCGGGGTGGGGAGACCCAGTACTTC. Its translation is CSVDAPRGGETQYF.

The J gene is TRBJ2-5, the V gene TRBV30; D ambiguous. CDR1 and CDR2 from the germline V gene are GTSNPN and SVGIG (reference sequence). CDR3 length: 11 residues. V was pared by 5 bases and J by 5 bases, with 9 bases between. The CDR3 sequence: CAWAVGETQYF. CDR3 sequence (DNA): TGTGCCTGGGCCGTTGGGGAGACCCAGTACTTC. The full variable domain, completed using reference TRBV30 and TRBJ2-5, is SQTIHQWPATLVQPVGSPLSLECTVEGTSNPNLYWYRQAAGRGLQLLFYSVGIGQISSEVPQNLSASRPQDRQFILSSKKLLLSDSGFYLCAWAVGETQYFGPGTRLLVL.

The rearrangement joins TRBV28 to TRBJ1-1, with D perhaps matching TRBD1 (5 bases). Germline CDR1 and CDR2: MDHEN and SYDVKM. V was trimmed by 6 bases and J by 0 bases, leaving 11 bases between them. This CDR3 has 14 residues. The DNA for the CDR3 is TGTGCCAGCAGCCCCGGGGGTATGAACACTGAAGCTTTCTTT. It specifies CASSPGGMNTEAFF.

The chain carries TRBV5-1 and TRBJ2-1; 11 positions match TRBD2. Germline CDR1 is SGHRS and CDR2 is YFSETQ. This CDR3 spans 15 amino acids. The V segment lost 4 bases and the J segment 6 bases; nucleotides outside the gene matches: 6. The CDR3, as DNA: TGCGCCAGCAGCAACCAAACTAGCGGGAGCAATGAGCAGTTCTTC. The encoded protein is CASSNQTSGSNEQFF.

This clone has only one observation. The chain combines TRBV5-6 with TRBJ1-3; no firm D call. This CDR3 is 12 amino acids long. From germline, CDR1 is SGHDT and CDR2 YYEEEE. V was clipped by 2 bases and J by 7 bases, with 7 bases between them. The CDR3 coding sequence is TGTGCCAGCAGCTTTGTGGGGAACACCATATATTTT. This translates into CASSFVGNTIYF.

J is TRBJ2-1 and V is TRBV7-9; 11 bases fit TRBD2. The V gene end was trimmed by 5 bases and the J gene end by 7 bases; junction bases not matched to a gene: 13. The CDR3 contains 17 residues. CDR1 is SEHNR, CDR2 FQNEAQ, per germline (reference sequence). The CDR3 DNA is TGTGCCAGCAGCATTCCGAGGGGGACTAGCGGTGCGAATGAGCAGTTCTTC. Its translation: CASSIPRGTSGANEQFF.

V gene TRBV6-5 combines with J gene TRBJ1-2; perhaps TRBD1 as D (5 bases). From germline, CDR1 is MNHEY and CDR2 SVGAGI. V lost 7 bases to trimming and J lost 8 bases, with 14 bases between them. This CDR3 has 12 residues. The CDR3 DNA reads as TGTGCCAGCACTCCGGGGGTAGGCGGCTACACCTTC. It encodes CASTPGVGGYTF.

The V gene is TRBV30, the J gene TRBJ2-1, with 9 positions matching TRBD2. V trimming: 1 base; J trimming: 6 bases; junction bases outside the gene matches: 1. CDR1 GTSNPN and CDR2 SVGIG come from the germline V gene (reference sequence). The CDR3 is 13 residues long. CDR3: CAWSGAGGNEQFF. Written as DNA, the CDR3 is TGTGCCTGGAGTGGAGCGGGAGGCAATGAGCAGTTCTTC.

The chain combines TRBV11-2 with TRBJ2-5; 12 bases are shared with TRBD2. Germline CDR1 reads SGHAT; CDR2 reads FQNNGV. The CDR3 spans 15 residues. V was pared by 5 bases and J by 4 bases, with 5 bases of the junction left unmatched. The CDR3, as DNA: TGTGCCAGCAGCCCTAGCGGGAGGGCCTTAGAGACCCAGTACTTC. This sequence encodes CASSPSGRALETQYF.

This clone was counted between two and nine times. In DNA form, the CDR3 reads TGTGCCAGCAGCCCGAGGGACAGGGCGTCGAGAGGCTACACCTTC. The encoded protein is CASSPRDRASRGYTF. The chain uses TRBV11-2 and TRBJ1-2, with TRBD1 matching 9 bases. Germline V CDR1 and CDR2: SGHAT, FQNNGV. CDR3 size: 15 residues. The V and J ends lost 5 bases and 8 bases, in that order; junction bases with no gene match: 12.

The rearrangement links TRBV9 to TRBJ1-1; D remains ambiguous. V dropped 3 bases and J dropped 1 base, with 19 bases sitting between them. CDR1 is SGDLS, CDR2 YYNGEE, per germline. The CDR3 runs 17 residues. The CDR3 nucleotides are TGTGCCAGCAGCGCATCCCCGGGGTCCCCACCGAACACTGAAGCTTTCTTT. Translated: CASSASPGSPPNTEAFF.

V and J are TRBV5-1 and TRBJ1-1; TRBD1 matches 8 bases. Germline values: CDR1 SGHRS, CDR2 YFSETQ. The length of the CDR3 is 18 residues. With V trimmed by 4 bases and J by 1 base, 15 bases remained unmatched. The DNA of the CDR3 is TGCGCCAGCAGCCTGACTCCGGACAGGGAGGAGGGGAACACTGAAGCTTTCTTT. Translation: CASSLTPDREEGNTEAFF.